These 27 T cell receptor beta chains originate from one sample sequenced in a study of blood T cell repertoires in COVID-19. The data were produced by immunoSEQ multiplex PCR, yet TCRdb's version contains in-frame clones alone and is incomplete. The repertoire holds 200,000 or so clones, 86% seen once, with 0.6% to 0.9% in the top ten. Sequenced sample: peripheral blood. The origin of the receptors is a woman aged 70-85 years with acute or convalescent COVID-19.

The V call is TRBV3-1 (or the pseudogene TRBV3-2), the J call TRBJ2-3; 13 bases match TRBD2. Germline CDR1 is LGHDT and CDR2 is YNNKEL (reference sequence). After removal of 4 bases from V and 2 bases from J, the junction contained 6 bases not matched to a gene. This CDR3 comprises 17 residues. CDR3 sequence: CASSPNGLAGDTDTQYF. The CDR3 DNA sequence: TGTGCCAGCAGCCCCAACGGACTAGCGGGGGACACAGATACGCAGTATTTT.

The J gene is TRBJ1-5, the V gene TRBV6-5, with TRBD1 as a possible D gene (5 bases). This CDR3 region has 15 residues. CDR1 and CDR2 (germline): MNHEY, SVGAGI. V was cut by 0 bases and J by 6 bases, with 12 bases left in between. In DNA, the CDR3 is TGTGCCAGCAGTTACTCGGCAGGGAAGGGTCAGCCCCAGCATTTT. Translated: CASSYSAGKGQPQHF.

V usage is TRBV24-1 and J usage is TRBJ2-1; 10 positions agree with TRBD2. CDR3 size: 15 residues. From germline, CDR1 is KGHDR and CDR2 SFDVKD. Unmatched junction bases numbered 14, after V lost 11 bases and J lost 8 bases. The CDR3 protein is CAIRGASGSGDEQFF. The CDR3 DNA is TGTGCCATCCGAGGGGCTAGCGGGAGTGGAGATGAGCAGTTCTTC.

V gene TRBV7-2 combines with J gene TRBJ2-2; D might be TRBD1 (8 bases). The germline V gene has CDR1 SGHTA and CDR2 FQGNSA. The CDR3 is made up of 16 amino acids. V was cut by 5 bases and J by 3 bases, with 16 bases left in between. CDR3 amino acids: CASSRRQGRDTGELFF. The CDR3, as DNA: TGTGCCAGCAGCCGCCGACAGGGGAGGGACACCGGGGAGCTGTTTTTT.

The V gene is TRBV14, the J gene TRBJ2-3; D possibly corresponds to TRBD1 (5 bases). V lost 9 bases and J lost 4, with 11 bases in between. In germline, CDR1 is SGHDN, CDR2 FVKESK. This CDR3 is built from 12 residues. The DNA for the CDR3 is TGTGCCAGTCAGGGTTTGGCAGATACGCAGTATTTT. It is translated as CASQGLADTQYF.

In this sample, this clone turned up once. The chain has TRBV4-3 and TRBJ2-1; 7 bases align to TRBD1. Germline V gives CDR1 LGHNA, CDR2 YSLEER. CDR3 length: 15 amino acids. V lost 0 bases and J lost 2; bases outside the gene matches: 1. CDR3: CASSQDGTAYNEQFF. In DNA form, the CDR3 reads TGCGCCAGCAGCCAAGATGGGACAGCCTACAATGAGCAGTTCTTC.

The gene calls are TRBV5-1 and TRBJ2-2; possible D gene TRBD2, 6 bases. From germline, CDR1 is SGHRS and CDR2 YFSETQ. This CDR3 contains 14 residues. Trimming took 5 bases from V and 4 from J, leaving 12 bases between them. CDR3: CASRGGVVTGELFF. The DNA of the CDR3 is TGCGCCAGCAGGGGGGGAGTTGTCACCGGGGAGCTGTTTTTT. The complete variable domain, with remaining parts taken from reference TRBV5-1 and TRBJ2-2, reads KAGVTQTPRYLIKTRGQQVTLSCSPISGHRSVSWYQQTPGQGLQFLFEYFSETQRNKGNFPGRFSGRQFSNSRSEMNVSTLELGDSALYLCASRGGVVTGELFFGEGSRLTVL.

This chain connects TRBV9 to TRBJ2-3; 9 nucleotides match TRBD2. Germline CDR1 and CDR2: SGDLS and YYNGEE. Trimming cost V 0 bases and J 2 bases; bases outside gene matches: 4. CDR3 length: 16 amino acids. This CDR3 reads CASSVEERGDTDTQYF. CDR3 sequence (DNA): TGTGCCAGCAGCGTAGAAGAGCGGGGGGACACAGATACGCAGTATTTT.

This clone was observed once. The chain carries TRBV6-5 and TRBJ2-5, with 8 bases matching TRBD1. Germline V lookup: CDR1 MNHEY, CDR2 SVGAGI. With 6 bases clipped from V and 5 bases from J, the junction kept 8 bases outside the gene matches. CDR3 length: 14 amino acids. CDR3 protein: CASSADRVGETQYF. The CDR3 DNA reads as TGTGCCAGCAGCGCGGACAGGGTGGGTGAGACCCAGTACTTC.

This CDR3 reads CSVGGRETQYF. For the CDR3, the DNA is TGCAGCGTCGGAGGAAGGGAGACCCAGTACTTC. The rearrangement joins TRBV29-1 to TRBJ2-5; perhaps TRBD2 as D (5 bases). Germline CDR1 reads SQVTM; CDR2 reads ANQGSEA. Trimming took 6 bases from V and 5 from J, leaving 10 bases between them. The CDR3 length is 11 residues.

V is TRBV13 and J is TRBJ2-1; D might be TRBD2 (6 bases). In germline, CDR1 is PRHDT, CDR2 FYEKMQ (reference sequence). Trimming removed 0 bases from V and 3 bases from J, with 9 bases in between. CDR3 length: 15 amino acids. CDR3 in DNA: TGTGCCAGCAGCTTAGGACTAGCCAGCTACAATGAGCAGTTCTTC. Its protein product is CASSLGLASYNEQFF.

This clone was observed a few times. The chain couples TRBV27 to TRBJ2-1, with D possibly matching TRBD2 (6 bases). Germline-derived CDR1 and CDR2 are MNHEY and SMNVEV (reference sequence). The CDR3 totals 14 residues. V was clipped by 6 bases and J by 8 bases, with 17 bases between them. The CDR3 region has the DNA TGTGCCAGCAGCCGGCGGGACCCCTTGGATGAGCAGTTCTTC. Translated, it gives CASSRRDPLDEQFF.

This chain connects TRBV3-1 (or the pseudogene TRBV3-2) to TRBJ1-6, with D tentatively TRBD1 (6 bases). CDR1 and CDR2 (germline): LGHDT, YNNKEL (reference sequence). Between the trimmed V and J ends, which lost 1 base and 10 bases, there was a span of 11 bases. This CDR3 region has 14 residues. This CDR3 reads CASSQGTVASPLHF. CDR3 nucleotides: TGTGCCAGCAGCCAAGGGACAGTTGCATCACCCCTCCACTTT.

CDR3 coding DNA: TGTGCCAGCCGGGACAGGGGCACTGAAGCTTTCTTT. As protein: CASRDRGTEAFF. The chain uses TRBV11-3 and TRBJ1-1, with 10 bases matching TRBD1. The germline gives CDR1 SGHNT, CDR2 YENEEA. V was pared by 8 bases and J by 4 bases, with 1 base of the junction left unmatched. This CDR3 is 12 amino acids long.

The CDR3 sequence: CASTISNEQFF. Written as DNA, the CDR3 is TGTGCCAGCACCATTAGCAATGAGCAGTTCTTC. The chain employs TRBV7-9 and TRBJ2-1; no reliable D call. The germline V and J ends were trimmed by 7 bases and 6 bases, with 7 bases remaining between them. This CDR3 comprises 11 residues. Germline lookup yields CDR1 SEHNR and CDR2 FQNEAQ (reference sequence). Drawing the rest from reference TRBV7-9 and TRBJ2-1, the complete variable domain is DTGVSQNPRHKITKRGQNVTFRCDPISEHNRLYWYRQTLGQGPEFLTYFQNEAQLEKSRLLSDRFSAERPKGSFSTLEIQRTEQGDSAMYLCASTISNEQFFGPGTRLTVL.

For the CDR3, the DNA is TGTGCCAGTACCAATACGGAGGGGTTTGAAGCTTTCTTT. It specifies CASTNTEGFEAFF. This rearrangement joins TRBV19 to TRBJ1-1, with D tentatively TRBD1 (5 bases). The CDR3 is 13 residues long. Germline V CDR1 and CDR2: LNHDA, SQIVND (reference sequence). Trimming pared 7 bases from V and 7 bases from J, leaving 16 bases between.

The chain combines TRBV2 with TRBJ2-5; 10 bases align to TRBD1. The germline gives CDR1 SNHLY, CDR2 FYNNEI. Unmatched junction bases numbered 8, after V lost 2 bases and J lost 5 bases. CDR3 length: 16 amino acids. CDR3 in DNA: TGTGCCAGCAGTGAAAGGGTTGGACAGGGGGGTGAGACCCAGTACTTC. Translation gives CASSERVGQGGETQYF.

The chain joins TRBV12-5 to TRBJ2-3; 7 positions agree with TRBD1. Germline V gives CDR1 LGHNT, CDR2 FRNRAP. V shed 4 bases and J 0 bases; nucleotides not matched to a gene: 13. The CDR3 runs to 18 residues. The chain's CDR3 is CASGSPGQLIASTDTQYF. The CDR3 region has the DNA TGTGCTAGTGGTTCTCCGGGACAGTTAATTGCTAGCACAGATACGCAGTATTTT.

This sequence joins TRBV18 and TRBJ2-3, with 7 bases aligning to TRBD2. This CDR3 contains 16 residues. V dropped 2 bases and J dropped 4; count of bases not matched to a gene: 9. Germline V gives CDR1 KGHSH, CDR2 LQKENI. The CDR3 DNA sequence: TGTGCCAGCTCACCAGACATGGCGGGAGTATCAGATACGCAGTATTTT. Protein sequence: CASSPDMAGVSDTQYF.

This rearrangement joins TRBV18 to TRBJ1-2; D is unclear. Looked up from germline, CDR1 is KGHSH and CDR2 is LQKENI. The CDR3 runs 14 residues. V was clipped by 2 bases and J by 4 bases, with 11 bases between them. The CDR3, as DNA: TGTGCCAGCTCACCAGACCAGGCCCTCTATGGCTACACCTTC. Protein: CASSPDQALYGYTF.

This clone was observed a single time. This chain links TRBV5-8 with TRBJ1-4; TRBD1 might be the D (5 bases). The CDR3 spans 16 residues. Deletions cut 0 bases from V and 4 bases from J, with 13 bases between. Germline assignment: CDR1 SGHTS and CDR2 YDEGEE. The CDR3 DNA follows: TGTGCCAGCAGCTTGGACCAGGGTTATATTAATGAAAAACTGTTTTTT. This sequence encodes CASSLDQGYINEKLFF.

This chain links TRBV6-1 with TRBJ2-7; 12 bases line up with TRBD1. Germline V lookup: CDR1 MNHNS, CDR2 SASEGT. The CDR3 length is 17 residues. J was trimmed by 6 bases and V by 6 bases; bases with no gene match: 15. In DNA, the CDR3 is TGTGCCAGCAGAGAAACCGGGACAGGGGGCGTGTTGAGCGAGCAGTACTTC. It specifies CASRETGTGGVLSEQYF.

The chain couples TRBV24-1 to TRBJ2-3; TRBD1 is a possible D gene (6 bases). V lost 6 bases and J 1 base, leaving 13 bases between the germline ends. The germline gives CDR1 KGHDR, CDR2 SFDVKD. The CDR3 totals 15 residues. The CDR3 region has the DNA TGTGCCACCAGTACTACAGGGCCTGGCACAGATACGCAGTATTTT. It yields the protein CATSTTGPGTDTQYF.

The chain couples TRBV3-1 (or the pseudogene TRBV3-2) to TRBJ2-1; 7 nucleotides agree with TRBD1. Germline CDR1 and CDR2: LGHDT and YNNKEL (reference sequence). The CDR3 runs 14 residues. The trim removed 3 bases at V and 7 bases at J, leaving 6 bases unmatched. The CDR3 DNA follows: TGTGCCAGCAGCCACGGACAGGTGTCAAATGAGCAGTTCTTC. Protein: CASSHGQVSNEQFF.

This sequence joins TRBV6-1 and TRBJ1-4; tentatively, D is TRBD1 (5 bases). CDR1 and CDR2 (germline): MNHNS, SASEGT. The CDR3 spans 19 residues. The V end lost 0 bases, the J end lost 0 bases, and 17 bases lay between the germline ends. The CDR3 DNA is TGTGCCAGCAGTGAAGCGTTCGCAGGGATGTTTGCAACTAATGAAAAACTGTTTTTT. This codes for CASSEAFAGMFATNEKLFF.

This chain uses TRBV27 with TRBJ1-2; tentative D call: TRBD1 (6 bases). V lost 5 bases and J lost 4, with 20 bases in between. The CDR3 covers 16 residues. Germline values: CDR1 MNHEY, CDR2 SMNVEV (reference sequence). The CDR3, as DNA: TGTGCCAGCAGTCATTGGGACACCCGGAGCGTCTATGGCTACACCTTC. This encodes CASSHWDTRSVYGYTF.

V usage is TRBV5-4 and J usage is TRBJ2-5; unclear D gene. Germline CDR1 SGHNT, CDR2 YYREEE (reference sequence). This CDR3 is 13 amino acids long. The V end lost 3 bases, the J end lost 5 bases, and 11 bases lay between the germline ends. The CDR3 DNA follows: TGTGCCAGCAGCTCGACCCCCGGGGAGACCCAGTACTTC. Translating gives CASSSTPGETQYF. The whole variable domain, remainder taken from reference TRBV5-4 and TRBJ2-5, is ETGVTQSPTHLIKTRGQQVTLRCSSQSGHNTVSWYQQALGQGPQFIFQYYREEENGRGNFPPRFSGLQFPNYSSELNVNALELDDSALYLCASSSTPGETQYFGPGTRLLVL.